The 8 T cell receptor beta chains presented below share a single source sample, sequenced in a study of T cell repertoires in aging, cancer and after chemotherapy (dated by TCRdb to between 2018 and 2020). TCR beta rearrangements were amplified from genomic DNA isolated from peripheral blood, not from sorted cells or RNA. The instrument given in TCRdb is Illumina MiSeq. Rearranged TRB sequences spanning V, D and J segments were amplified in a multiplex touch-down PCR with a mixed TRB-A/B primer pool. TCRdb applied fastp at Q25 and MiXCR to the public reads, then kept only in-frame beta chains. Rows are combined by CDR3 protein, so each entry shows the most common genes and DNA. This sample lists over 10,000 distinct CDR3 sequences; approximately 21% were detected once. The ten largest clones take up over 5.5% of the sample. Material for sequencing was blood. The receptors here all came from a human donor in good health.

In the case of this clonotype: This sequence may be a read error, since a much larger clone differs from it by one base. J is TRBJ2-2 and V is TRBV29-1, with 9 bases identical to TRBD1. The CDR3 is 16 residues long. Germline CDR1 reads SQVTM; CDR2 reads ANQGSEA. The CDR3 nucleotides are TGCAGCGTTGAACGAGGAAGGACAGGGGCCACCGGGGAGCTGGTTTTT. As protein: CSVERGRTGATGELVF.

By share, this clonotype ranks as medium-sized. V gene TRBV7-3 combines with J gene TRBJ1-6; a possible D gene is TRBD1 (6 bases). Looked up from germline, CDR1 is SGHTA and CDR2 is FQGTGA. Trimming took 5 bases from V and 7 from J, leaving 12 bases between them. The CDR3 sequence is 14 residues long. The CDR3 DNA is TGTGCCAGCAGCATTGGGGGGCTCAATTCACCCCTCCACTTT. Translating gives CASSIGGLNSPLHF. Supplemented by reference TRBV7-3 and TRBJ1-6, the full variable domain reads GAGVSQTPSNKVTEKGKYVELRCDPISGHTALYWYRQSLGQGPEFLIYFQGTGAADDSGLPNDRFFAVRPEGSVSTLKIQRTERGDSAVYLCASSIGGLNSPLHFGNGTRLTVT.

The rearrangement links TRBV7-2 to TRBJ1-5, with TRBD1 as a possible D gene (5 bases). This CDR3 comprises 15 residues. Germline CDR1 SGHTA, CDR2 FQGNSA. The V end was cut by 3 bases, the J end by 4 bases, with 13 bases between. The CDR3 protein is CASSLGFRGNQPQHF. The DNA for the CDR3 is TGTGCCAGCAGCTTGGGGTTTCGGGGGAATCAGCCCCAGCATTTT.

This chain uses TRBV10-3 with TRBJ1-1; 8 bases are shared with TRBD1. This CDR3 comprises 16 residues. With V trimmed by 6 bases and J by 4 bases, 13 bases remained unmatched. Germline assignment: CDR1 ENHRY and CDR2 SYGVKD. This CDR3 is CAISQHGQGGRTEAFF. The DNA of the CDR3 is TGTGCCATCAGCCAACACGGACAGGGTGGTCGCACTGAAGCTTTCTTT.

This clonotype counts as medium-sized. V gene TRBV20-1 combines with J gene TRBJ1-3, with D perhaps TRBD1 (6 bases). Trimming removed 6 bases from V and 7 bases from J, with 10 bases in between. In germline, CDR1 is DFQATT, CDR2 SNEGSKA (reference sequence). This CDR3 has 11 residues. CDR3 protein: CSAEGGNTIYF. CDR3 coding DNA: TGCAGTGCGGAGGGGGGGAACACCATATATTTT.

This clonotype qualifies as medium-sized. The chain employs TRBV14 and TRBJ2-2; D remains ambiguous. Trimming shortened V by 0 bases and J by 8 bases, and 4 bases separated the two germline ends. CDR1 and CDR2 from the germline V gene are SGHDN and FVKESK. The CDR3 is 12 amino acids. The CDR3, as DNA: TGTGCCAGCAGCCAAGATCGGGGGGAGCTGTTTTTT. Protein product: CASSQDRGELFF. The whole variable domain, remainder taken from reference TRBV14 and TRBJ2-2, is EAGVTQFPSHSVIEKGQTVTLRCDPISGHDNLYWYRRVMGKEIKFLLHFVKESKQDESGMPNNRFLAERTGGTYSTLKVQPAELEDSGVYFCASSQDRGELFFGEGSRLTVL.

There are a few counts of this clonotype. The genes are TRBV23-1 and TRBJ2-7; TRBD2 might be the D (5 bases). TRBV23-1 qualifies as an ORF whose function is uncertain. The ends were cut back, 7 bases at V and 1 base at J, with 20 bases in the middle. This CDR3 has 16 amino acids. CDR3 residues: CASIHCLAGPSYEQYF. In nucleotides, the CDR3 is TGCGCCAGCATTCACTGCTTGGCGGGCCCTTCCTACGAGCAGTACTTC.

This clonotype turned up a few times. V and J are TRBV12-3 or TRBV12-4 and TRBJ1-1, with D perhaps matching TRBD1 (5 bases). Deletions cut 6 bases from V and 1 base from J, with 9 bases between. CDR3 length equals 13 residues. The CDR3 sequence: CASRGVWNTEAFF. The CDR3 region has the DNA TGTGCCAGCAGGGGGGTCTGGAACACTGAAGCTTTCTTT.